The clone carrying this T cell receptor beta chain was seen only a few times. Antigen unknown. Time point indicated: newly diagnosed GD, antithyroid drugs for less than 3 months. Isolated PBMC RNA provided the starting material for the TCR library. This sample was included in a study of regulatory T cells in long-lasting Graves disease. Background on the study: Duration of antithyroid drug therapy among newly diagnosed Graves' patients was under 3 months. Whole-study results and caveats: TCR diversity was lower in persistent Graves' patients than in newly diagnosed ones. Sample size, which was small, may have reduced accuracy.

Building of the TCR beta libraries involved iRepertoire HTBI primers and Arm-PCR of CDR3 regions. TCRdb passed the multiplex PCR reads through MiXCR, listing each CDR3 protein once. This sample carries 320,000 or so distinct CDR3 sequences, under 20% of them seen once, and the ten largest clones take more than 35%. From germline, CDR1 is LNHNV and CDR2 YYDKDF (reference sequence). The CDR3 has 15 residues. The V end lost 0 bases, the J end lost 7 bases, and 16 bases lay between the germline ends. The TCR was taken from a female donor with Graves disease. The genes are TRBV15 and TRBJ2-7, with D perhaps matching TRBD2 (6 bases). The sequencing here drew on peripheral blood mononuclear cells (PBMCs), taken at new diagnosis, from a patient treated with antithyroid drugs. CDR3 in amino acids: CATSRDRDLVREQYF. The CDR3 coding sequence is TGTGCCACCAGCAGAGATCGGGACTTAGTAAGGGAGCAGTACTTC.